This TCR beta chain is from a study of shared clonotypes between healthy human individuals. About the study: The study enrolled a couple of women and three men aged 18 to 49.

The CDR3 sequence is 16 residues long. V lost 3 bases to trimming and J lost 1 base, with 15 bases between them. Germline V gene sequence: CDR1 SGHNT, CDR2 YENEEA. The data were produced by immunoSEQ multiplex PCR, yet TCRdb's version contains in-frame clones alone and is incomplete. Here the sample spans roughly 1.5 million clones, approximately 98% being singletons. Each donor was a Caucasian adult residing in Nashville, Tennessee. The chain employs TRBV11-3 and TRBJ2-5; D gene unclear. The TCR sequence derives from a man aged 25-45 years in good health. Sequencing was carried out using naive CD4+ T cells sorted from blood. Subset described: CD45RA+ positively selected. CDR3 nucleotides: TGTGCCAGCAGCTTCCAGACCGGAATGGTCCAAGAGACCCAGTACTTC. This gives the protein CASSFQTGMVQETQYF.